This T cell receptor (beta chain) emerged from a study of T cells in Graves' hyperthyroidism and ophthalmopathy. Clinical symptoms, serum thyroxine, TRAb, thyroid ultrasound and orbital computed tomography established diagnosis. The CDR3 region is 18 residues in length, termini included. Per the germline V gene, CDR1 is SEHNR and CDR2 is FQNEAQ (reference sequence). Using RNA transcripts as the source, TCR beta CDR3 regions were amplified. The primer set for the first-round RT-PCR of the TCR CDR3 was HTBI. TCRdb used MiXCR to reprocess the multiplex PCR reads, holding one entry per CDR3 protein. The data show under 800,000 distinct CDR3 sequences, approximately 15% seen once. This clonotype was counted between two and nine times. No DNA is shown, since the ends of the CDR3 on it are uncertain; the CDR3 is the one TCRdb lists.

This rearrangement joins TRBV7-9 to TRBJ2-6; the listed D gene, TRBD1, was not tested against the DNA. Sequenced sample: blood. The TCR sequence derives from a woman between 18 and 30 years old with Graves' hyperthyroidism. CDR3 in amino acids: CASSADRGLFFGANVLTF.